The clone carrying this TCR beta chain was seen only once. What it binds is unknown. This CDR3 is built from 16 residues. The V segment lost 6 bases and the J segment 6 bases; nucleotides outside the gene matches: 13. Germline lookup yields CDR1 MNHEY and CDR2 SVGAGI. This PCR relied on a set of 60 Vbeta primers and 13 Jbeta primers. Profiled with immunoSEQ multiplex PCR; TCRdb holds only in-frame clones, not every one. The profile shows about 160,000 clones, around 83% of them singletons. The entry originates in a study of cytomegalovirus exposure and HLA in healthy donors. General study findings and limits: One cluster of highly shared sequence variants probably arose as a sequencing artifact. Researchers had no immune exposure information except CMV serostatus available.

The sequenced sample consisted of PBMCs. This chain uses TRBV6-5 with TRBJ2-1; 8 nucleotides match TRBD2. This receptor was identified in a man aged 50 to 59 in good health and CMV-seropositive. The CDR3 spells CASSYGRGALSNEQFF. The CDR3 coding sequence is TGTGCCAGCAGCTACGGGAGGGGGGCCCTATCCAATGAGCAGTTCTTC.